This section outlines one TCR beta chain sequence together with its context. It was with random hexamers that roughly 0.45 to 1 ug RNA was reverse transcribed. A single record per CDR3 protein comes from TCRdb applying MiXCR to the immunoSEQ multiplex PCR reads. The top ten hold around 0.31% of the sample, which has 95,000 or so distinct CDR3 sequences, roughly 93% seen once. These data belong to a study of CD8 T cells in Susac syndrome. Source material: CD8+ T cells from PBMCs. This clonotype originated in a human donor in good health.

CDR3 DNA: TGTGCCAGCAGACCTACAGGGGGCTGGGGGCAGCCCCAGCATTTT. Translating it yields CASRPTGGWGQPQHF. This sequence joins TRBV2 and TRBJ1-5; 9 bases align to TRBD1. Trimming removed 6 bases from V and 7 bases from J; junction bases left unmatched: 10. Per germline, CDR1 SNHLY and CDR2 FYNNEI. The length of the CDR3 is 15 residues.